The T cell receptor beta chain under discussion was sequenced for a study of blood T cell repertoires in COVID-19. The overall study: T cells, B-cell-depleted T cells, or PBMCs provided the cDNA or gDNA that served as material.

V was pared by 10 bases and J by 3 bases, with 8 bases of the junction left unmatched. Germline V lookup: CDR1 MNHEY, CDR2 SVGAGI. CDR3 length: 14 amino acids. Profiling relied on immunoSEQ multiplex PCR, and the TCRdb table lists in-frame clones only, not all of them. Of 200,000 to 250,000 clones listed, about four fifths are singletons. Sequenced input: peripheral blood. This TCR was recovered from a woman older than 75 with acute or convalescent COVID-19. The rearrangement joins TRBV6-5 to TRBJ2-1, with 8 bases fitting TRBD2. The chain's CDR3 is CATARGGGYNEQFF. For the CDR3, the DNA is TGTGCCACGGCCCGGGGGGGCGGCTACAATGAGCAGTTCTTC.